The source of this T cell receptor (beta chain) is a study of blood T cell repertoires in COVID-19. Sequencing used immunoSEQ multiplex PCR; TCRdb keeps in-frame clones, though not all of them. Of about 400,000 clones in the sample, around nine tenths were seen once. The V gene's germline CDR1 is KGHSH and CDR2 LQKENI. The CDR3 covers 16 residues. Germline trimming cut 1 base from V and 6 bases from J; bases unmatched to any gene: 7. The chain employs TRBV18 and TRBJ2-2; 8 bases are shared with TRBD1. The sample taken for sequencing was PBMCs or T cells enriched from blood (not recorded which). The TCR sequence derives from a woman in her twenties or thirties who had recovered from COVID-19. The CDR3 loop reads CASSPLDRGLAGELFF. The CDR3 DNA sequence: TGTGCCAGCTCACCACTCGACAGGGGTTTGGCCGGGGAGCTGTTTTTT.